This record looks at one T cell receptor (beta chain) sequence and its context. Its target is unknown. These data are taken from a study of STAT3 mutations in large granular lymphocyte leukemia. The study, taken as a whole, reports: Every T-cell large granular lymphocyte leukemia patient had at least one immunodominant TCR beta clonotype. In about 30% of the 18 patients, new TCR clonotypes emerged after therapy. Differing intervals and regimens complicate linking therapy response to clone burden. A small but highly pathogenic clone may have been missed.

The protocol was immunoSEQ multiplex PCR, while the TCRdb copy is restricted to in-frame clones and leaves out a portion. The data show 30,000 to 40,000 clones, 86% seen once. Germline V gene data show CDR1 as SGHRS and CDR2 as YFSETQ. V lost 6 bases and J lost 0; bases outside the gene matches: 3. The CDR3 extends over 14 amino acids. This clonotype was obtained from a man aged 55 to 70 with T-cell large granular lymphocyte leukemia. Some clones in this sample may be carry-over from other donors' samples. This chain connects TRBV5-1 to TRBJ1-3; TRBD1 matches at 7 bases. Sequenced sample: peripheral blood mononuclear cells. The CDR3 spells CASKTGDSGNTIYF. The CDR3 DNA reads as TGCGCCAGCAAAACAGGGGACTCTGGAAACACCATATATTTT.